These T cell receptor beta chains were read from a single sample in a study of T cell repertoires in cytomegalovirus infection. Antigen specificity for these receptors is unknown. TCRdb re-derived calls from the reads in MiXCR, one entry per CDR3 protein. The table includes roughly 120,000 distinct CDR3 sequences, 30% detected once. The input for sequencing was CD8+ T cells from cultured PBMCs, taken from culture after CMV antigen stimulation. The receptors shown here come from a human donor in good health (CMV status not recorded). Some clones in this sample may be carry-over from other donors' samples. Both conserved end residues are part of each CDR3. Fields, in order: D gene, CDR3 length, clone size, V gene, J gene, CDR3 protein, CDR3 DNA. D genes are given only for firm matches. The size entry is marked missing in some rows and otherwise reads once, few, many or a size class.

d_gene: .; len: 14; abundance: .; v_gene: TRBV7-9; j_gene: TRBJ1-5; CDR3aa: CASGASYSNQPQHF; CDR3nt: TGTGCCAGCGGCGCCAGTTATAGCAATCAGCCCCAGCATTTT
d_gene: .; len: 16; abundance: .; v_gene: TRBV19; j_gene: TRBJ2-1; CDR3aa: CASRLQGGSLWNEQFF; CDR3nt: TGTGCCAGTAGGCTACAGGGGGGGTCGCTTTGGAATGAGCAGTTCTTC
d_gene: .; len: 14; abundance: .; v_gene: TRBV12-3/TRBV12-4; j_gene: TRBJ2-3; CDR3aa: CASSFSLYTDTQYF; CDR3nt: TGTGCCAGCAGTTTTAGTCTATACACAGATACGCAGTATTTT
d_gene: .; len: 16; abundance: many; v_gene: TRBV7-8; j_gene: TRBJ2-7; CDR3aa: CASSLPGTPPSYEQYF; CDR3nt: TGTGCCAGCAGCTTACCTGGGACACCACCCTCCTACGAGCAGTACTTC
d_gene: TRBD1; len: 15; abundance: many; v_gene: TRBV4-1; j_gene: TRBJ2-5; CDR3aa: CASSQAGTAEETQYF; CDR3nt: TGCGCCAGCAGCCAAGCCGGGACAGCTGAAGAGACCCAGTACTTC
d_gene: .; len: 16; abundance: few; v_gene: TRBV28; j_gene: TRBJ1-4; CDR3aa: CASRRDWTRGNEKLFF; CDR3nt: TGTGCCAGCAGGCGGGACTGGACCCGGGGAAATGAAAAACTGTTTTTT
d_gene: TRBD1; len: 17; abundance: many; v_gene: TRBV7-9; j_gene: TRBJ1-1; CDR3aa: CASSLAGQINVGTEAFF; CDR3nt: TGTGCCAGCAGCTTAGCGGGACAGATCAACGTCGGCACTGAAGCTTTCTTT
d_gene: TRBD1; len: 14; abundance: .; v_gene: TRBV6-6; j_gene: TRBJ1-6; CDR3aa: CASSYQTGLSPLHF; CDR3nt: TGTGCCAGCAGTTACCAGACAGGGTTATCACCCCTCCACTTT
d_gene: .; len: 15; abundance: .; v_gene: TRBV5-6; j_gene: TRBJ2-5; CDR3aa: CANSTARVQKETQYF; CDR3nt: TGTGCCAACAGCACTGCACGGGTTCAGAAAGAGACCCAGTACTTC
d_gene: .; len: 15; abundance: few; v_gene: TRBV27; j_gene: TRBJ1-6; CDR3aa: CASALVGGWDSPLHF; CDR3nt: TGTGCCAGCGCCCTGGTGGGCGGTTGGGATTCACCCCTCCACTTT
d_gene: .; len: 14; abundance: .; v_gene: TRBV28; j_gene: TRBJ1-5; CDR3aa: CASRGTDSNQPQHF; CDR3nt: TGTGCCAGCAGGGGCACAGATAGCAATCAGCCCCAGCATTTT
d_gene: TRBD2; len: 15; abundance: few; v_gene: TRBV19; j_gene: TRBJ2-3; CDR3aa: CASSLQRGSTDTQYF; CDR3nt: TGTGCCAGTAGTCTTCAGCGGGGCAGCACAGATACGCAGTATTTT
d_gene: .; len: 15; abundance: .; v_gene: TRBV19; j_gene: TRBJ1-4; CDR3aa: CASSIDVTTNEKLFF; CDR3nt: TGTGCCAGTAGTATAGACGTCACAACTAATGAAAAACTGTTTTTT
d_gene: .; len: 12; abundance: .; v_gene: TRBV11-3; j_gene: TRBJ2-3; CDR3aa: CASGPQGGVQYF; CDR3nt: TGTGCCAGCGGACCACAGGGAGGCGTGCAGTATTTT
d_gene: .; len: 15; abundance: .; v_gene: TRBV12-3/TRBV12-4; j_gene: TRBJ2-1; CDR3aa: CASSLYPDGDNEQFF; CDR3nt: TGTGCCAGCAGTTTATATCCGGACGGAGACAATGAGCAGTTCTTC
d_gene: .; len: 15; abundance: .; v_gene: TRBV7-8; j_gene: TRBJ1-2; CDR3aa: CASSSLSGGSYGYTF; CDR3nt: TGTGCCAGCAGCTCGCTTTCGGGGGGTAGCTATGGCTACACCTTC
d_gene: .; len: 15; abundance: .; v_gene: TRBV12-3/TRBV12-4; j_gene: TRBJ2-5; CDR3aa: CASSLAGIHQETQYF; CDR3nt: TGTGCCAGCAGTTTGGCAGGGATACACCAAGAGACCCAGTACTTC
d_gene: .; len: 14; abundance: .; v_gene: TRBV19; j_gene: TRBJ1-1; CDR3aa: CASSGARRNTEAFF; CDR3nt: TGTGCCAGTAGTGGGGCAAGGAGGAACACTGAAGCTTTCTTT
d_gene: .; len: 14; abundance: few; v_gene: TRBV4-1; j_gene: TRBJ1-1; CDR3aa: CASSPRTSHTEAFF; CDR3nt: TGCGCCAGCAGCCCACGGACATCCCATACTGAAGCTTTCTTT
d_gene: TRBD2; len: 17; abundance: many; v_gene: TRBV11-2; j_gene: TRBJ2-2; CDR3aa: CASSRSSGGAATGELFF; CDR3nt: TGTGCCAGCAGCCGGTCTAGCGGGGGGGCGGCCACCGGGGAGCTGTTTTTT
d_gene: .; len: 15; abundance: .; v_gene: TRBV27; j_gene: TRBJ1-5; CDR3aa: CASSPPEGRHQPQHF; CDR3nt: TGTGCCAGCAGTCCGCCAGAGGGGCGCCATCAGCCCCAGCATTTT
d_gene: TRBD1; len: 16; abundance: .; v_gene: TRBV7-9; j_gene: TRBJ2-1; CDR3aa: CASSSSNDRGLSEQFF; CDR3nt: TGTGCCAGCAGCTCCTCAAACGACAGGGGGCTTAGTGAGCAGTTCTTC